This entry features one T cell receptor beta chain sequence. Its target is unknown. The CDR3 contains 16 residues. Germline CDR1 reads SNHLY; CDR2 reads FYNNEI. This entry is derived from a study of T cells expressing NK-cell markers. General study points: Researchers report these clonotypes also headed the CD3+CD56-NKG2C+ fraction in a handful of donors. In more than five donors, dominant CD3+CD56+NKG2C+ clones formed roughly 1.0-7.5% of CD8+ cells.

Following a re-call of the 5' RACE reads, TCRdb has one entry per CDR3 protein and lacks DNA. This sample contains some 340,000 distinct CDR3 sequences. The sample was blood T cells: a sorted CD56 or NKG2C T cell subset, CD4+ or CD8+ T cells, or bulk PBMC T cells (not recorded which). This TCR was sampled from a man aged 18 to 69 in good health. The V gene is TRBV2, the J gene TRBJ1-6. CDR3 residues: CASSDILSSYNSPLHF.